These 25 T cell receptor beta chains were sequenced from one sample in a study of blood T cells in healthy people across ages. Primers used in a second PCR of roughly 7 to 11 cycles were a sample-barcoded 5' primer and a J-beta primer mix. TCRdb re-analysed the 5' RACE reads in MiXCR, keeping a single row per CDR3 protein. Of about 760,000 distinct CDR3 sequences in the sample, 20% to 30% were seen once. The data also belong to a second study, concerning T cells of mothers and their children.

Material: blood. Receptors originate from a boy aged 5-17 years in good health.

This clonotype was counted only a few times. The chain uses TRBV6-6 and TRBJ1-6, with D hard to call. V was clipped by 2 bases and J by 7 bases, with 9 bases between them. CDR1 and CDR2 from the germline V gene are MNHNY and SVGAGI (reference sequence). The CDR3 contains 14 residues. The CDR3 is CASSYAPANSPLHF. The CDR3 DNA sequence: TGTGCCAGCAGTTACGCCCCTGCAAATTCACCCCTCCACTTT.

This clonotype was seen only a few times. The chain is built from TRBV6-6 and TRBJ1-5; 9 nucleotides agree with TRBD1. The CDR3 is 14 amino acids. Trimming at V came to 4 bases and at J to 7 bases, leaving 5 bases not matched to a gene. Germline V lookup: CDR1 MNHNY, CDR2 SVGAGI (reference sequence). CDR3 in amino acids: CASSSTGGSQPQHF. CDR3 sequence (DNA): TGTGCCAGCAGTTCTACAGGGGGCTCACAGCCCCAGCATTTT.

This clonotype was counted a single time. The chain links TRBV4-1 to TRBJ1-2; D unresolved. The CDR3 totals 14 residues. Between the trimmed V and J ends, which lost 1 base and 2 bases, there was a span of 8 bases. Germline values: CDR1 MGHRA, CDR2 YSYEKL. The CDR3 is CASSQGRRNYGYTF. The CDR3 nucleotides read TGCGCCAGCAGCCAAGGGAGGAGGAACTATGGCTACACCTTC.

V and J are TRBV11-2 and TRBJ1-2; D unresolved. The V gene's germline CDR1 is SGHAT and CDR2 FQNNGV. V dropped 1 base and J dropped 4 bases, with 13 bases sitting between them. This CDR3 comprises 15 residues. Here the CDR3 DNA reads TGTGCCAGCAGCTTAGTGGGCAATAACCTCTATGGCTACACCTTC. This sequence encodes CASSLVGNNLYGYTF.

This rearrangement joins TRBV29-1 to TRBJ1-2; the match to TRBD1 covers 10 bases. CDR1 and CDR2 from the germline V gene are SQVTM and ANQGSEA. This CDR3 region has 15 residues. The V and J ends lost 3 bases and 8 bases, in that order; junction bases with no gene match: 12. CDR3 residues: CSVDSRTGGAGGYTF. The CDR3 coding sequence is TGCAGCGTTGATTCTCGGACAGGGGGAGCAGGAGGCTACACCTTC.

V and J are TRBV15 and TRBJ1-1; D not resolved. Germline assignment: CDR1 LNHNV and CDR2 YYDKDF (reference sequence). CDR3 length: 13 residues. Trimming stripped 5 bases from V and 1 base from J, with 8 bases between. The CDR3: CATSSHGNTEAFF. CDR3 sequence (DNA): TGTGCCACCAGCTCTCACGGGAACACTGAAGCTTTCTTT.

This clonotype appeared a few times. The V call is TRBV7-9, the J call TRBJ2-2; perhaps TRBD1 as D (6 bases). Germline loops: CDR1 SEHNR, CDR2 FQNEAQ (reference sequence). Trimming pared 5 bases from V and 7 bases from J, leaving 11 bases between. This CDR3 contains 13 residues. In DNA form, the CDR3 reads TGTGCCAGCAGCCTACAGGGCTTCGGGGAGCTGTTTTTT. This translates into CASSLQGFGELFF.

This sequence joins TRBV11-2 and TRBJ2-1; 10 nucleotides agree with TRBD2. CDR3 length: 16 amino acids. The V and J ends lost 5 bases and 4 bases, in that order; junction bases with no gene match: 8. Germline-derived CDR1 and CDR2 are SGHAT and FQNNGV. DNA for the CDR3: TGTGCCAGCAGCCAAAAACTAGCGGGGCCGTACAATGAGCAGTTCTTC. It is translated as CASSQKLAGPYNEQFF.

This clonotype turned up a few times. The chain employs TRBV29-1 and TRBJ2-7; TRBD1 matches 8 bases. After removal of 7 bases from V and 1 base from J, the junction contained 15 bases not matched to a gene. CDR3 length: 16 amino acids. In germline, CDR1 is SQVTM, CDR2 ANQGSEA. CDR3 region: CSARGAGGAKSYEQYF. The CDR3 DNA is TGCAGCGCGAGGGGGGCAGGGGGCGCGAAGTCCTACGAGCAGTACTTC.

This clonotype showed up just a few times. V is TRBV24-1 and J is TRBJ2-3; 7 bases are a match to TRBD2. J gave up 4 bases and V 0 bases, and 6 bases lay outside the gene matches. Per germline, CDR1 KGHDR and CDR2 SFDVKD. This CDR3 has 16 residues. The CDR3 nucleotides are TGTGCCACCAGTGATTTGTCCGGGGCGGGGGCAGATACGCAGTATTTT. Its protein is CATSDLSGAGADTQYF.

This rearrangement joins TRBV20-1 to TRBJ1-2; a possible D gene is TRBD1 (6 bases). The CDR3 has 14 residues. Germline V CDR1 and CDR2: DFQATT, SNEGSKA (reference sequence). Trimming shortened V by 5 bases and J by 5 bases, and 18 bases separated the two germline ends. CDR3: CSAVPDSHVYGYTF. CDR3 bases: TGCAGTGCTGTTCCGGACAGCCACGTGTATGGCTACACCTTC.

The genes are TRBV20-1 and TRBJ2-5; 9 bases match TRBD1. The J call is doubtful: the DNA matches TRBJ2-1 better. This CDR3 is 15 amino acids long. CDR1 DFQATT and CDR2 SNEGSKA come from the germline V gene (reference sequence). The CDR3 DNA sequence: TGCAGTGCTAGAGACCCCGGGACAGGGTTTATTGAGCAGTTCTTC. It yields the protein CSARDPGTGFIEQFF.

The chain couples TRBV29-1 to TRBJ2-1; TRBD1 is a possible D gene (5 bases). V was trimmed by 6 bases and J by 5 bases, leaving 23 bases between them. CDR3 size: 16 residues. Germline-derived CDR1 and CDR2 are SQVTM and ANQGSEA. CDR3 bases: TGCAGCGTCTTCACCGTTACCCCCAAGACAGACAATGAGCAGTTCTTC. Translation: CSVFTVTPKTDNEQFF.

The chain links TRBV29-1 to TRBJ2-5; D may be TRBD1 (5 bases). Gene TRBJ2-1 matches the end of the DNA better, so the J call may be wrong. Germline lookup yields CDR1 SQVTM and CDR2 ANQGSEA. The CDR3 sequence is 14 residues long. DNA of the CDR3: TGCAGCGCTGTTATCGCAGGGACCTACAATGAGCAGTTCTTC. It codes for CSAVIAGTYNEQFF.

CDR3 sequence: CASRPSGVGYQETQYF. The CDR3 coding sequence is TGTGCCAGCAGGCCCTCCGGCGTAGGGTACCAAGAGACCCAGTACTTC. This sequence joins TRBV6-1 and TRBJ2-5; no clear D. The CDR3 has 16 residues. V was cut by 6 bases and J by 0 bases, with 17 bases left in between. Germline lookup yields CDR1 MNHNS and CDR2 SASEGT.

The chain joins TRBV2 to TRBJ2-1; TRBD2 aligns across 9 bases. CDR3 length equals 15 residues. CDR1 is SNHLY and CDR2 is FYNNEI in the germline V gene. With V trimmed by 4 bases and J by 6 bases, 7 bases remained unmatched. The CDR3 here is CASSGPSGVTNEQFF. CDR3 nucleotides: TGTGCCAGCAGTGGACCTAGCGGGGTCACCAATGAGCAGTTCTTC.

The chain joins TRBV7-2 to TRBJ2-2; the D is unclear. The germline V gene has CDR1 SGHTA and CDR2 FQGNSA. V was shortened by 3 bases and J by 6 bases, with 11 bases between the two germline ends. The CDR3 is 14 residues long. The CDR3 region is CASSLIRAAGELFF. The CDR3 DNA follows: TGTGCCAGCAGCTTGATTCGCGCGGCCGGGGAGCTGTTTTTT.

This clonotype was found a few times. The rearrangement links TRBV28 to TRBJ1-6; 9 bases map to TRBD1. The CDR3 is made up of 13 amino acids. The V gene end was trimmed by 6 bases and the J gene end by 8 bases; junction bases not matched to a gene: 2. The germline gives CDR1 MDHEN, CDR2 SYDVKM. Here the CDR3 DNA reads TGTGCCAGCAGCGACAGGGGGTATTCACCCCTCCACTTT. It codes for CASSDRGYSPLHF.

The V gene is TRBV12-3 or TRBV12-4, the J gene TRBJ2-5, with no clear D. The CDR3 has 12 residues. V was pared by 6 bases and J by 5 bases, with 10 bases between. CDR3 sequence (DNA): TGTGCCAGCAGAGGCCGGGCGGAGACCCAGTACTTC. Translating gives CASRGRAETQYF.

The chain recombines TRBV29-1 with TRBJ2-5; 7 nucleotides match TRBD1. Per the germline V gene, CDR1 is SQVTM and CDR2 is ANQGSEA. This CDR3 is built from 14 residues. J lost 1 base, V lost 2 bases, and 4 bases had no gene match. The CDR3 coding sequence is TGCAGCGTTGAACGACAGGGCCGCCAAGAGACCCAGTACTTC. Translated, it gives CSVERQGRQETQYF.

The chain recombines TRBV6-6 with TRBJ1-5, with 12 bases identical to TRBD1. The CDR3 sequence is 16 residues long. The V gene end was trimmed by 8 bases and the J gene end by 5 bases; junction bases not matched to a gene: 10. The germline CDR1 and CDR2 sequences are MNHNY and SVGAGI (reference sequence). The CDR3 here is CASYGGDRGHHQPQHF. The CDR3 DNA reads TGTGCCAGCTACGGGGGGGACAGGGGGCATCATCAGCCCCAGCATTTT.

This clonotype has only a few counts. The chain employs TRBV5-1 and TRBJ2-6; 7 bases fit TRBD1. The germline gives CDR1 SGHRS, CDR2 YFSETQ. The CDR3 loop spans 14 amino acids. The V and J ends lost 6 bases and 4 bases, in that order; junction bases with no gene match: 4. The CDR3 bases are TGCGCCAGCAAACAGGGGACCGGGGCCAACGTCCTGACTTTC. It codes for CASKQGTGANVLTF.

The CDR3 loop reads CASRTASGNTIYF. In DNA form, the CDR3 reads TGTGCCAGCCGGACAGCCTCTGGAAACACCATATATTTT. This chain joins TRBV3-1 and TRBJ1-3; tentatively, D is TRBD1 (6 bases). Trimming shortened V by 8 bases and J by 0 bases, and 8 bases separated the two germline ends. Germline V gene lookup returns CDR1 LGHDT and CDR2 YNNKEL (reference sequence). The CDR3 consists of 13 residues.

V usage is TRBV11-2 and J usage is TRBJ1-2; 8 bases match TRBD1. V lost 1 base and J lost 5; bases outside the gene matches: 3. The length of the CDR3 is 14 residues. Per the germline V gene, CDR1 is SGHAT and CDR2 is FQNNGV. The CDR3, as DNA: TGTGCCAGCAGCTTAGGACAGGGGCAGTATGGCTACACCTTC. Its protein product is CASSLGQGQYGYTF.

V usage is TRBV27 and J usage is TRBJ1-2; no clear D gene. Germline lookup yields CDR1 MNHEY and CDR2 SMNVEV (reference sequence). The CDR3 is 15 residues long. The V and J ends lost 5 bases and 0 bases respectively, with 13 bases between them. The CDR3 coding sequence is TGTGCCAGCAGTCCCTCCGGGGTAGCTAACTATGGCTACACCTTC. The encoded protein is CASSPSGVANYGYTF.